This T cell receptor beta chain comes out of a study of T cells in Graves' hyperthyroidism and ophthalmopathy. For this clonotype: Its antigen is not identified.

Diagnosing involved the use of clinical symptoms, serum thyroxine and TRAb, thyroid ultrasound and orbital computed tomography. Fresh peripheral blood, under 13 ml, yielded the PBMCs. RNA transcripts gave rise to amplified TCR beta CDR3 regions. Using the HTBI primer set, a first-round RT-PCR was run on the TCR CDR3. TCRdb re-derived calls from the multiplex PCR reads in MiXCR, one entry per CDR3 protein. The sample has about 610,000 distinct CDR3 sequences, about 15% seen once. CDR1 and CDR2 from the germline V gene are GTSNPN and SVGIG (reference sequence). V gave up 0 bases and J gave up 3 bases, with 21 bases separating them. The CDR3 loop spans 17 amino acids. The study, taken as a whole, reports: With a median lead of roughly 6.8 months before onset, the model predicted ophthalmopathy. Most thyroid clonotypes expanded above 0.001 were also detected in blood.

The chain recombines TRBV30 with TRBJ2-7; perhaps D is TRBD1 or TRBD2 (5 bases each). The specimen was blood. The sequence came from a middle-aged woman with Graves' ophthalmopathy. CDR3 sequence: CAWSVLLSLGTDYEQYF. In DNA, the CDR3 is TGTGCCTGGAGTGTACTATTGTCTCTGGGGACCGACTACGAGCAGTACTTC.